What follows are 15 T cell receptor beta chains derived from one specimen sequenced in a study of cytomegalovirus exposure and HLA in healthy donors. Sequencing was performed with immunoSEQ multiplex PCR; in TCRdb, only in-frame clones are kept and a portion is missing. Here the sample spans about 150,000 clones, approximately 91% being singletons. The material sequenced was PBMCs. The receptors originated from a woman aged 18-29 years in good health and CMV-seropositive.

The chain recombines TRBV4-1 with TRBJ2-1, with D maybe TRBD2 (6 bases). V lost 0 bases and J 6 bases, leaving 12 bases between the germline ends. The CDR3 loop spans 15 amino acids. Looked up from germline, CDR1 is MGHRA and CDR2 is YSYEKL. CDR3 amino acids: CASSQDPGLPNEQFF. The CDR3 DNA is TGCGCCAGCAGCCAAGATCCCGGACTACCCAATGAGCAGTTCTTC.

In this sample, this clone turned up a few times. This sample includes further DNA sequences coding for the same CDR3. V gene TRBV7-9 combines with J gene TRBJ2-7; weak D call: TRBD2 (6 bases). The V and J ends lost 1 base and 2 bases respectively, with 9 bases between them. The CDR3 is 14 amino acids. Germline CDR1 and CDR2: SEHNR and FQNEAQ (reference sequence). The DNA for the CDR3 is TGTGCCAGCAGCTTAGTTGGAGGGGCCTACGAGCAGTACTTC. Translating gives CASSLVGGAYEQYF. The full variable domain, completed using reference TRBV7-9 and TRBJ2-7, is DTGVSQNPRHKITKRGQNVTFRCDPISEHNRLYWYRQTLGQGPEFLTYFQNEAQLEKSRLLSDRFSAERPKGSFSTLEIQRTEQGDSAMYLCASSLVGGAYEQYFGPGTRLTVT.

This clone was seen a single time. V and J are TRBV5-1 and TRBJ1-1; 7 nucleotides match TRBD1. Germline V CDR1 and CDR2: SGHRS, YFSETQ. Unmatched junction bases numbered 10, after V lost 4 bases and J lost 4 bases. The CDR3 is 15 residues long. The CDR3 loop is CASSRDRARGTEAFF. DNA for the CDR3: TGCGCCAGCAGCCGCGACAGGGCGCGGGGCACTGAAGCTTTCTTT.

This chain uses TRBV9 with TRBJ2-7; TRBD2 is a possible D gene (5 bases). This CDR3 is 13 amino acids long. V was shortened by 2 bases and J by 6 bases, with 12 bases between the two germline ends. In germline, CDR1 is SGDLS, CDR2 YYNGEE. CDR3 bases: TGTGCCAGCAGCGTTGTTGAGGGTCTCGAGCAGTACTTC. It encodes CASSVVEGLEQYF. Drawing the rest from reference TRBV9 and TRBJ2-7, the complete variable domain is DSGVTQTPKHLITATGQRVTLRCSPRSGDLSVYWYQQSLDQGLQFLIQYYNGEERAKGNILERFSAQQFPDLHSELNLSSLELGDSALYFCASSVVEGLEQYFGPGTRLTVT.

The chain carries TRBV4-2 and TRBJ1-3; 7 nucleotides line up with TRBD1. CDR1 and CDR2 from the germline V gene are LGHNA and YNFKEQ. This CDR3 region has 17 residues. V lost 6 bases and J lost 5; bases outside the gene matches: 16. The CDR3 is CASSHTRSQGTRNTIYF. DNA for the CDR3: TGTGCCAGCAGTCATACAAGATCACAGGGGACCAGAAACACCATATATTTT.

The J gene is TRBJ2-1, the V gene TRBV6-6, with 11 bases that match TRBD2. CDR1 is MNHNY and CDR2 is SVGAGI in the germline V gene (reference sequence). This CDR3 has 16 amino acids. The J segment lost 3 bases and the V segment lost 5 bases, leaving 6 bases of the junction unmatched. The CDR3 bases are TGTGCCAGCAGTAACCCCGGGACTAGCGGCTACAATGAGCAGTTCTTC. Translation gives CASSNPGTSGYNEQFF.

The rearrangement uses TRBV27 and TRBJ1-1; 8 bases match TRBD1. Germline V gene sequence: CDR1 MNHEY, CDR2 SMNVEV (reference sequence). The CDR3 runs to 16 residues. Trimming removed 5 bases from V and 1 base from J; junction bases left unmatched: 9. The CDR3 DNA reads TGTGCCAGCAGTCTCTACCCGACAGGGGCGAACACTGAAGCTTTCTTT. It translates to CASSLYPTGANTEAFF.

The V call is TRBV5-1, the J call TRBJ1-4, with 7 bases that match TRBD1. This CDR3 comprises 15 residues. The V and J ends lost 4 bases and 5 bases, in that order; junction bases with no gene match: 8. Germline lookup yields CDR1 SGHRS and CDR2 YFSETQ. The CDR3 coding sequence is TGCGCCAGCAGCCGAGGAGGGACAGAGAATGAAAAACTGTTTTTT. The encoded protein is CASSRGGTENEKLFF. The full variable domain, completed using reference TRBV5-1 and TRBJ1-4, is KAGVTQTPRYLIKTRGQQVTLSCSPISGHRSVSWYQQTPGQGLQFLFEYFSETQRNKGNFPGRFSGRQFSNSRSEMNVSTLELGDSALYLCASSRGGTENEKLFFGSGTQLSVL.

The chain combines TRBV4-1 with TRBJ1-1; no clear D gene. The germline V gene encodes CDR1 MGHRA and CDR2 YSYEKL. This CDR3 is 17 amino acids long. Trimming removed 1 base from V and 2 bases from J, with 17 bases in between. This CDR3 reads CASSQVVAGPQNTEAFF. The CDR3 coding sequence is TGCGCCAGCAGCCAAGTGGTGGCAGGCCCGCAAAACACTGAAGCTTTCTTT.

The chain recombines TRBV5-1 with TRBJ2-1; 12 positions agree with TRBD2. The CDR3 contains 14 residues. Germline V gives CDR1 SGHRS, CDR2 YFSETQ. V shed 7 bases, J shed 4 bases, and the junction held 3 bases outside the gene matches. Here the CDR3 reads CASRLAGEYNEQFF. In DNA form, the CDR3 reads TGCGCCAGCCGACTAGCGGGAGAGTACAATGAGCAGTTCTTC.

The V call is TRBV7-9, the J call TRBJ1-3; 8 bases agree with TRBD1. The CDR3 is 13 amino acids. The V segment lost 5 bases and the J segment 4 bases; nucleotides outside the gene matches: 1. The germline CDR1 and CDR2 sequences are SEHNR and FQNEAQ (reference sequence). The CDR3 DNA is TGTGCCAGCAGCCGGACAGGGGGAAACACCATATATTTT. Its protein product is CASSRTGGNTIYF.

The V call is TRBV11-3, the J call TRBJ2-3; D might be TRBD1 (5 bases). The CDR3 is made up of 12 amino acids. Deletions cut 3 bases from V and 8 bases from J, with 9 bases between. Germline CDR1 SGHNT, CDR2 YENEEA. CDR3 in DNA: TGTGCCAGCAGCTTTCAGGGATCTACGCAGTATTTT. Translating it yields CASSFQGSTQYF.

This sequence joins TRBV28 and TRBJ1-2; D call uncertain. V lost 8 bases to trimming and J lost 5 bases, with 15 bases between them. The CDR3 consists of 13 residues. Germline V gene sequence: CDR1 MDHEN, CDR2 SYDVKM. CDR3 region: CASSVGPLYGYTF. In DNA form, the CDR3 reads TGTGCCAGCTCCGTGGGCCCCTTATATGGCTACACCTTC.

CDR3 amino acids: CASSIAPADYNEQFF. CDR3 nucleotides: TGTGCCAGTAGTATTGCCCCAGCGGATTACAATGAGCAGTTCTTC. The V gene is TRBV19, the J gene TRBJ2-1, with a tentative D call TRBD2 (5 bases). V was clipped by 3 bases and J by 4 bases, with 13 bases between them. This CDR3 is built from 15 residues. Germline CDR1 and CDR2: LNHDA and SQIVND (reference sequence). The full variable domain, rest sourced from reference TRBV19 and TRBJ2-1, is DGGITQSPKYLFRKEGQNVTLSCEQNLNHDAMYWYRQDPGQGLRLIYYSQIVNDFQKGDIAEGYSVSREKKESFPLTVTSAQKNPTAFYLCASSIAPADYNEQFFGPGTRLTVL.

V gene TRBV6-6 combines with J gene TRBJ2-7; possibly TRBD2 for D (5 bases). The CDR3 loop spans 12 amino acids. Germline lookup yields CDR1 MNHNY and CDR2 SVGAGI (reference sequence). With 6 bases removed from V and 7 bases from J, the gap between germline ends came to 13 bases. The DNA for the CDR3 is TGTGCCAGCAGGGAGCGGACGTGGGAGCAGTACTTC. Translation gives CASRERTWEQYF.